Included here is one T cell receptor beta chain sequence, with context. Trimming left V 1 base short and J 4 bases short, with 20 bases between. Germline CDR1 MNHNS, CDR2 SASEGT. The CDR3 has 17 amino acids. The data originate from a study of graft-versus-host responses after intestinal transplantation. Whole-study context: All recipients were transplanted with multivisceral, liver-intestinal, or isolated intestinal grafts. Recipients were all induced with anti-thymocyte globulin, then given tacrolimus and steroids for around three years.

Lymphocytes from graft epithelium and lamina propria were isolated. Measured with immunoSEQ multiplex PCR; TCRdb has only the in-frame clones, and not every one. This sample carries more than 9,000 clones, approximately 86% of them seen once, and the ten largest clones take around 5.2%. The sequenced sample was ileum tissue, obtained around 740 days after intestinal transplantation. The clonotype originates from a human patient who received an intestinal transplant, so some T cells may come from the graft donor. This chain links TRBV6-1 with TRBJ2-7; no firm D call. The CDR3 here is CASSEVGVSYSIYEQYF. Here the CDR3 DNA reads TGTGCCAGCAGTGAAGTTGGGGTATCCTATAGCATTTACGAGCAGTACTTC.